The present TCR beta chain was sequenced within a study of control samples from healthy donors and cancer patients (dated by TCRdb to 2018 to 2021). A remark on this clone: Its antigen is unknown. Per-base quality was not reported, and no clone a single base away is much larger than it.

The germline V gene (reference sequence) provides CDR1 GTSNPN and CDR2 SVGIG. Deletion took 2 bases off V and 5 bases off J, with a span of 9 bases between the germline ends. Reading from cysteine to phenylalanine, the CDR3 counts 13 amino acids. The CDR3 DNA has 39 bases and is translated from base 1. The library was produced with the immunoSEQ multiplex PCR assay. In its TCRdb copy, this immuneACCESS table keeps in-frame sequences only and misses some clones. Where compared with another copy, unresolved V genes explain less than half of these, and the others have no known cause. Across this sample there are approximately 100,000 clones, with roughly 78% seen only once. The top ten hold 2% of the sample.

The source of this sequence is a man between 60 and 75 years old in good health. What was sequenced was blood. The receptor chain draws on TRBV30 and TRBJ2-2; the D gene assignment is ambiguous. The DNA reads as follows: TGTGCCTGGAGTCGGACCGAGACCGGGGAGCTGTTTTTT. Translation gives CAWSRTETGELFF.